The 21 T cell receptor beta chains in this list originate from one sample, sequenced in a study of graft-versus-host responses after intestinal transplantation. Produced via immunoSEQ multiplex PCR; TCRdb's table is partial and in-frame only. The profile covers 80,000 to 90,000 clones, with 85% to 90% appearing a single time and around 0.1% taken by the ten largest. For these receptors, no antigen is known. The input for sequencing was unstimulated CD4+ T cells sorted from spleen or lymph node cells, taken before intestinal transplant. Source of these receptors: a human donor who received an intestinal transplant.

The chain combines TRBV7-9 with TRBJ2-2; TRBD1 aligns across 10 bases. This CDR3 has 17 residues. J lost 6 bases, V lost 5 bases, and 12 bases had no gene match. Looked up from germline, CDR1 is SEHNR and CDR2 is FQNEAQ (reference sequence). The CDR3, as DNA: TGTGCCAGCAGCCCCCGGGGGACAGGGGCTACTTCCGGGGAGCTGTTTTTT. Its translation: CASSPRGTGATSGELFF.

V gene TRBV19 combines with J gene TRBJ1-4; D perhaps matches TRBD1 (6 bases). V lost 5 bases and J lost 3, with 16 bases in between. CDR3 length equals 16 residues. In germline, CDR1 is LNHDA, CDR2 SQIVND (reference sequence). CDR3 in DNA: TGTGCCAGTAGTCCACGCGGGGGCACGGCTAATGAAAAACTGTTTTTT. Protein: CASSPRGGTANEKLFF.

This clone showed up just once. The chain carries TRBV18 and TRBJ1-2; D unresolved. V shed 3 bases and J shed 4 bases, with 6 bases lying between them. Germline V gene sequence: CDR1 KGHSH, CDR2 LQKENI. The CDR3 runs to 12 residues. The CDR3 sequence: CASSPDIYGYTF. The CDR3 DNA reads TGTGCCAGCTCACCCGACATCTATGGCTACACCTTC.

DNA for the CDR3: TGTGCCAGCAGCGTAGGAGGGACCTACGAGCAGTACTTC. Translating it yields CASSVGGTYEQYF. The V call is TRBV9, the J call TRBJ2-7; D might be TRBD2 (5 bases). CDR3 length: 13 amino acids. Germline values: CDR1 SGDLS, CDR2 YYNGEE. The V end lost 0 bases, the J end lost 2 bases, and 6 bases lay between the germline ends.

The chain joins TRBV12-5 to TRBJ2-2; 13 bases map to TRBD2. Germline CDR1 reads LGHNT; CDR2 reads FRNRAP. Trimming at V came to 3 bases and at J to 6 bases, leaving 1 base not matched to a gene. The CDR3 is 15 amino acids. The CDR3 protein is CASGFTSGGAGELFF. The CDR3 DNA sequence: TGTGCTAGTGGTTTTACTAGCGGGGGGGCCGGGGAGCTGTTTTTT.

The V and J genes are TRBV10-3 and TRBJ1-5; D perhaps matches TRBD1 (6 bases). V was cut by 6 bases and J by 4 bases, with 7 bases left in between. Germline-derived CDR1 and CDR2 are ENHRY and SYGVKD. The CDR3 consists of 12 residues. CDR3 residues: CAISQGNQPQHF. CDR3 DNA sequence: TGTGCCATCAGCCAGGGGAATCAGCCCCAGCATTTT.

V and J are TRBV5-1 and TRBJ1-1; no clear D gene. Germline lookup yields CDR1 SGHRS and CDR2 YFSETQ. Trimming took 4 bases from V and 7 from J, leaving 20 bases between them. The CDR3 covers 15 residues. CDR3 bases: TGCGCCAGCAGCCCTGACATACACCCTCGGGGTGAAGCTTTCTTT. Its translation: CASSPDIHPRGEAFF.

This clone has only one observation. Here the CDR3 reads CASSQDTGGREQYF. In DNA form, the CDR3 reads TGTGCCAGCAGCCAAGATACAGGGGGCAGGGAGCAGTACTTC. The gene calls are TRBV4-2 and TRBJ2-7, with 9 bases matching TRBD1. CDR1 is LGHNA, CDR2 YNFKEQ, per germline. CDR3 length: 14 amino acids. V trimming: 0 bases; J trimming: 7 bases; junction bases outside the gene matches: 4.

V is TRBV29-1 and J is TRBJ2-7, with TRBD1 matching over 12 bases. The germline V gene has CDR1 SQVTM and CDR2 ANQGSEA. The CDR3 has 14 residues. V was pared by 3 bases and J by 6 bases, with 6 bases of the junction left unmatched. As DNA, the CDR3 is TGCAGCGTTGACGGGGGACAGGGGGCCGGCGAGCAGTACTTC. Translation: CSVDGGQGAGEQYF.

The chain has TRBV6-5 and TRBJ2-7, with D possibly TRBD1 on 5 matching bases. The CDR3 is 16 amino acids. Germline lookup yields CDR1 MNHEY and CDR2 SVGAGI. Trimming cost V 2 bases and J 2 bases, with 16 bases left between them. The CDR3 here is CASSYGTGGGPYEQYF. The CDR3 DNA is TGTGCCAGCAGTTACGGCACAGGTGGCGGCCCCTACGAGCAGTACTTC.

V is TRBV27 and J is TRBJ2-5; 8 bases line up with TRBD2. The V gene's germline CDR1 is MNHEY and CDR2 SMNVEV (reference sequence). V dropped 5 bases and J dropped 2; count of bases not matched to a gene: 7. This CDR3 contains 15 residues. The CDR3 sequence is CASSPGIAGQETQYF. CDR3 coding DNA: TGTGCCAGCAGTCCCGGGATAGCGGGGCAAGAGACCCAGTACTTC.

CDR3 protein: CASSLAGTSGGANTGELFF. CDR3 in DNA: TGCGCCAGCAGCTTGGCCGGGACTAGCGGGGGGGCGAACACCGGGGAGCTGTTTTTT. The chain recombines TRBV5-1 with TRBJ2-2; 16 positions match TRBD2. Looked up from germline, CDR1 is SGHRS and CDR2 is YFSETQ. J gave up 0 bases and V 0 bases, and 2 bases lay outside the gene matches. The CDR3 is made up of 19 amino acids.

The genes are TRBV11-3 and TRBJ1-1; D may be TRBD1 (5 bases). With 5 bases removed from V and 1 base from J, the gap between germline ends came to 8 bases. The CDR3 spans 13 residues. Germline V CDR1 and CDR2: SGHNT, YENEEA. CDR3 protein: CASSPGGNTEAFF. CDR3 DNA: TGTGCCAGCAGCCCGGGGGGGAACACTGAAGCTTTCTTT.

This chain joins TRBV14 and TRBJ2-7; no clear D. Trimming shortened V by 1 base and J by 2 bases, and 9 bases separated the two germline ends. The CDR3 covers 14 residues. Germline CDR1 is SGHDN and CDR2 is FVKESK. The CDR3 DNA sequence: TGTGCCAGCAGCCAAGTCCCAGTCACCTACGAGCAGTACTTC. It is translated as CASSQVPVTYEQYF.

This chain uses TRBV6-4 with TRBJ2-1; D possibly corresponds to TRBD1 (6 bases). Germline V gene data show CDR1 as MRHNA and CDR2 as SNTAGT. The CDR3 is 13 residues long. Trimming removed 2 bases at V and 5 bases at J, with 7 bases between. The CDR3 DNA reads as TGTGCCAGCAGTGACCAGGGGAACAATGAGCAGTTCTTC. It specifies CASSDQGNNEQFF.

The chain has TRBV5-4 and TRBJ2-1; a possible D gene is TRBD2 (6 bases). Deletions cut 10 bases from V and 4 bases from J, with 15 bases between. CDR1 SGHNT and CDR2 YYREEE come from the germline V gene (reference sequence). The CDR3 covers 13 residues. CDR3 DNA sequence: TGTGCCGTCCCCGACGGGACTTACAATGAGCAGTTCTTC. Amino acids: CAVPDGTYNEQFF.

This clone occurred once. One junction end disagrees with the germline gene, perhaps due to a read error. The chain uses TRBV5-6 and TRBJ2-5; a weak D match, TRBD1 (6 bases). CDR3 length equals 15 residues. Germline CDR1 is SGHDT and CDR2 is YYEEEE. The DNA of the CDR3 is TGTGCCAGCAGCTTTTGGGGCCGGGACACACTTCCTCAAGACTTC. Encoded protein: CASSFWGRDTLPQDF. Variable domain in full (rest from reference TRBV5-6 and TRBJ2-5): DAGVTQSPTHLIKTRGQQVTLRCSPKSGHDTVSWYQQALGQGPQFIFQYYEEEERQRGNFPDRFSGHQFPNYSSELNVNALLLGDSALYLCASSFWGRDTLPQDFGPGTRLLVL.

The chain combines TRBV7-9 with TRBJ1-2, with a weak D call TRBD1 (5 bases). The CDR3 covers 15 residues. V lost 5 bases to trimming and J lost 5 bases, with 18 bases between them. The germline V gene encodes CDR1 SEHNR and CDR2 FQNEAQ (reference sequence). The CDR3 spells CASSPQWTNNYGYTF. The CDR3 DNA reads TGTGCCAGCAGCCCCCAATGGACAAATAATTATGGCTACACCTTC.

This clone turned up a few times. The chain uses TRBV7-8 and TRBJ1-4, with TRBD1 identical over 9 bases. CDR1 and CDR2 from the germline V gene are SGHVS and FQNEAQ. This CDR3 is 14 amino acids long. The J segment lost 10 bases and the V segment lost 7 bases, leaving 10 bases of the junction unmatched. CDR3 sequence reads: CASTEDRGVGKLFF. The CDR3 bases are TGTGCCAGCACCGAGGACAGGGGAGTTGGAAAACTGTTTTTT.

The genes are TRBV6-6 and TRBJ1-2; D ambiguous. Germline V gives CDR1 MNHNY, CDR2 SVGAGI (reference sequence). CDR3 size: 14 residues. V lost 0 bases, J lost 6 bases, and 11 bases lay in between. As DNA, the CDR3 is TGTGCCAGCAGTTACTCCACTGCTGAAAATGGCTACACCTTC. Residues: CASSYSTAENGYTF.

The chain uses TRBV7-3 and TRBJ2-2; 7 nucleotides line up with TRBD2. V lost 4 bases to trimming and J lost 6 bases; unmatched junction nucleotides: 8. This CDR3 is 15 amino acids long. Germline V gene lookup returns CDR1 SGHTA and CDR2 FQGTGA. The CDR3 here is CASSSGTTYPGELFF. Written as DNA, the CDR3 is TGTGCCAGCAGCTCCGGGACTACTTATCCCGGGGAGCTGTTTTTT. Drawing the rest from reference TRBV7-3 and TRBJ2-2, the complete variable domain is GAGVSQTPSNKVTEKGKYVELRCDPISGHTALYWYRQSLGQGPEFLIYFQGTGAADDSGLPNDRFFAVRPEGSVSTLKIQRTERGDSAVYLCASSSGTTYPGELFFGEGSRLTVL.